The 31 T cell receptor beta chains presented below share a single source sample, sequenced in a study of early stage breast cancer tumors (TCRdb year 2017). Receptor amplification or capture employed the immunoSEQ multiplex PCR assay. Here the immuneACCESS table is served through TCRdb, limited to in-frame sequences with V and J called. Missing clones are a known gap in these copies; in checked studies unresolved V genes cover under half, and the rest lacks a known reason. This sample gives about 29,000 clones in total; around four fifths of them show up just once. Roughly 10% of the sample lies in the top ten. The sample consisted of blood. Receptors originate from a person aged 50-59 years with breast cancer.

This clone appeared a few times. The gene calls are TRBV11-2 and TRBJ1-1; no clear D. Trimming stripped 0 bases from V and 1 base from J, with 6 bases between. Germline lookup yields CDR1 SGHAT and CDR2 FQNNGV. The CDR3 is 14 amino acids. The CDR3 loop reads CASSLDLTNTEAFF. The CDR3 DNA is TGTGCCAGCAGCTTAGATCTCACGAACACTGAAGCTTTCTTT. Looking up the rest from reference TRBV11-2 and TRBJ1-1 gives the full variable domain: EAGVAQSPRYKIIEKRQSVAFWCNPISGHATLYWYQQILGQGPKLLIQFQNNGVVDDSQLPKDRFSAERLKGVDSTLKIQPAKLEDSAVYLCASSLDLTNTEAFFGQGTRLTVV.

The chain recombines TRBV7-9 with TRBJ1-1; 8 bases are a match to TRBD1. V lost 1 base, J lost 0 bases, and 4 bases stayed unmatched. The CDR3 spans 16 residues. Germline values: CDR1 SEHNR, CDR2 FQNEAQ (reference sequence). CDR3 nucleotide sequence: TGTGCCAGCAGCTTAGACAGGGGGAACCTGAACACTGAAGCTTTCTTT. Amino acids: CASSLDRGNLNTEAFF.

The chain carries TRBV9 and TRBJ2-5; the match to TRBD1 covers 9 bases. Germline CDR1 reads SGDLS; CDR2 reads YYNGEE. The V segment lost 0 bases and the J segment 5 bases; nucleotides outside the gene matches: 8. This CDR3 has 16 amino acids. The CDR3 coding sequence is TGTGCCAGCAGCGTAGGGGACAGGGCCCTTAGGGAGACCCAGTACTTC. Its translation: CASSVGDRALRETQYF.

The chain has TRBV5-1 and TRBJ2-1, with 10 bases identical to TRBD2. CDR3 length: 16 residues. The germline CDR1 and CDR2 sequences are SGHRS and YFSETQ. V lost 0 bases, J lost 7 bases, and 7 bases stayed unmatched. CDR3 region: CASSLGLAGVGNEQFF. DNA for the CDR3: TGCGCCAGCAGCTTGGGCCTAGCGGGGGTGGGGAATGAGCAGTTCTTC. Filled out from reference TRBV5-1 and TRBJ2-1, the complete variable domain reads KAGVTQTPRYLIKTRGQQVTLSCSPISGHRSVSWYQQTPGQGLQFLFEYFSETQRNKGNFPGRFSGRQFSNSRSEMNVSTLELGDSALYLCASSLGLAGVGNEQFFGPGTRLTVL.

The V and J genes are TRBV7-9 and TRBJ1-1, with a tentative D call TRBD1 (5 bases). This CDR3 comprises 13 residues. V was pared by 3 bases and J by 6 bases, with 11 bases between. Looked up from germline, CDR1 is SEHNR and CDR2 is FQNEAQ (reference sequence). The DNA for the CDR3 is TGTGCCAGCAGCTTGACAGCGACCCCTGAAGCTTTCTTT. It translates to CASSLTATPEAFF.

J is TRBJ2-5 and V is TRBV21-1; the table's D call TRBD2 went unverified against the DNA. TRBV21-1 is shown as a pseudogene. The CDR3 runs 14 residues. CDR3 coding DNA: TGTGCCAGCAGCAAAGCCCGGTCCCCAGAGACCCAGTACTTC. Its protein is CASSKARSPETQYF.

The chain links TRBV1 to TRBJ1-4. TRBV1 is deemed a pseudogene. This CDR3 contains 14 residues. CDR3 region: CTSRGEATNEKLFF. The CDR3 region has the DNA TGCACCAGCAGGGGGGAAGCAACTAATGAAAAACTGTTTTTT.

CDR3 region: CASQTSGGWTDTQYF. The DNA of the CDR3 is TGTGCCAGCCAGACTAGCGGGGGGTGGACAGATACGCAGTATTTT. The chain is built from TRBV2 and TRBJ2-3; 13 nucleotides line up with TRBD2. CDR3 length: 15 residues. J gave up 3 bases and V 8 bases, and 5 bases lay outside the gene matches. Germline V gives CDR1 SNHLY, CDR2 FYNNEI.

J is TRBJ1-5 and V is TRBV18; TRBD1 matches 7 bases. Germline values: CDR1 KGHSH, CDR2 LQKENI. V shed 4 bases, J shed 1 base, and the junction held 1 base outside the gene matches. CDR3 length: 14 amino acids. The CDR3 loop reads CASSRQGSNQPQHF. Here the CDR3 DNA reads TGTGCCAGCTCACGACAGGGAAGCAATCAGCCCCAGCATTTT.

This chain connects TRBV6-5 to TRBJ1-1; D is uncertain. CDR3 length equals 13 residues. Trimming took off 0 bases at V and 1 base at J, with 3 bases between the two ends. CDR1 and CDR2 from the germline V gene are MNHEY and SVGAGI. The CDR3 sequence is CASSYSRNTEAFF. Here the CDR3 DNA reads TGTGCCAGCAGTTACTCGAGGAACACTGAAGCTTTCTTT.

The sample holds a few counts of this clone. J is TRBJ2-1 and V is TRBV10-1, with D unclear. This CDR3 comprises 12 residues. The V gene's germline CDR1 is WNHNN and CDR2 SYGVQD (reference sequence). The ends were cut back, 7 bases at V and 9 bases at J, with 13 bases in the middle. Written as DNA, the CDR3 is TGCGCCAGCACCCGATCTAGGGCTGAGCAGTTCTTC. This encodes CASTRSRAEQFF.

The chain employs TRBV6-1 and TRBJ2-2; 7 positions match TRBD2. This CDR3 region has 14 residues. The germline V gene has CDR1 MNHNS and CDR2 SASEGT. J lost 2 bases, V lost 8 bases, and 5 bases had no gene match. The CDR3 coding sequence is TGTGCCAGCCGACGCGGGGGAAACACCGGGGAGCTGTTTTTT. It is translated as CASRRGGNTGELFF.

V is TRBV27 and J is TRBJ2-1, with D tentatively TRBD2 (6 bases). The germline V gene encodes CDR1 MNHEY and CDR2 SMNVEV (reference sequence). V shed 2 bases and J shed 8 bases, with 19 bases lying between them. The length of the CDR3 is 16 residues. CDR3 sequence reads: CASSLGSSGTRDEQFF. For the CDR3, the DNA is TGTGCCAGCAGTTTAGGGAGTAGCGGAACTAGGGATGAGCAGTTCTTC.

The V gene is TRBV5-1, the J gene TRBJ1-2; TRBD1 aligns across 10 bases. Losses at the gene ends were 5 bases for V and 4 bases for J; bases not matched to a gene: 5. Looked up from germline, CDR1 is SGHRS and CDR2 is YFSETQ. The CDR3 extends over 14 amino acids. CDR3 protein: CASRSGDRGYGYTF. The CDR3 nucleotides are TGCGCCAGCAGATCGGGGGACAGGGGCTATGGCTACACCTTC.

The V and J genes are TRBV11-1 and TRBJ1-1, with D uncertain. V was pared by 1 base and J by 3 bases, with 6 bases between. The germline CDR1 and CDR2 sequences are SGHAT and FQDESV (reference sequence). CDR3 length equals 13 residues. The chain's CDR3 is CASSLGQYTEAFF. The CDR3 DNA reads TGTGCCAGCAGCTTAGGTCAGTACACTGAAGCTTTCTTT.

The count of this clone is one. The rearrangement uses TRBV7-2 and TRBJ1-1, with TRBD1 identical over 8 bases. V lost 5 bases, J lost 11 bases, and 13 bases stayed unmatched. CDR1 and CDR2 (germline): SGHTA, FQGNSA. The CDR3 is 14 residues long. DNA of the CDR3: TGTGCCAGCAGCCCAACGACCGGACAGGGCGAGGCTTTCTTT. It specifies CASSPTTGQGEAFF.

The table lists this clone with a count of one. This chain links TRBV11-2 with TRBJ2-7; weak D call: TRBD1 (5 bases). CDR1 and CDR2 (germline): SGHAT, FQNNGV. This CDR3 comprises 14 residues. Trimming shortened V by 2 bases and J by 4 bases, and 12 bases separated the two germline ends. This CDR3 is CASSLRQGLYEQYF. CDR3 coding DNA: TGTGCCAGCAGCTTAAGGCAGGGTCTATACGAGCAGTACTTC.

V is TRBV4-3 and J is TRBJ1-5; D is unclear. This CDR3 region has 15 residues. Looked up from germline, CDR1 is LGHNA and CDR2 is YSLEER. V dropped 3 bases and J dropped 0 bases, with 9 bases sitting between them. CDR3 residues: CASSQGLDSNQPQHF. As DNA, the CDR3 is TGCGCCAGCAGCCAGGGGTTGGATAGCAATCAGCCCCAGCATTTT.

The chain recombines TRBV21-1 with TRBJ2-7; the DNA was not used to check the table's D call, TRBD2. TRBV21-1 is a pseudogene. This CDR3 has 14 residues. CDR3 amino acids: CASKIDLSTYEQYF. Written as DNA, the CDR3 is TGTGCCAGCAAGATAGATCTCTCGACCTACGAGCAGTACTTC.

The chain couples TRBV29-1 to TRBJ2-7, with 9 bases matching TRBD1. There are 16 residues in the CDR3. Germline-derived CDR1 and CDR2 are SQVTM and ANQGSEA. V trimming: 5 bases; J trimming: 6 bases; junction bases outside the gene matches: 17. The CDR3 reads CSVLFKPTGGLSEQYF. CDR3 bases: TGCAGCGTTTTGTTTAAGCCGACAGGGGGATTGTCCGAGCAGTACTTC.

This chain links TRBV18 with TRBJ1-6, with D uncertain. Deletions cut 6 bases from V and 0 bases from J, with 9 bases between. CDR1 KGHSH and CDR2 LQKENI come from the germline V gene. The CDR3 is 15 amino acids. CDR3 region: CASSSGSSYNSPLHF. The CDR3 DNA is TGTGCCAGCTCCTCGGGTAGCTCCTATAATTCACCCCTCCACTTT.

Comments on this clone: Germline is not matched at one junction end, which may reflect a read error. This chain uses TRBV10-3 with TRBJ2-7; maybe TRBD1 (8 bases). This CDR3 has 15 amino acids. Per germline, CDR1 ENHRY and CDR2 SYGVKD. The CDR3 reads CAISESGGTGLFFDF. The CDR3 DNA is TGTGCCATCAGTGAGTCGGGGGGGACAGGATTGTTCTTCGACTTC.

The CDR3 nucleotides read TGTGCCAGCAGCGAGGGGACAGCCACCGGGGAGCTGTTTTTT. Protein product: CASSEGTATGELFF. The rearrangement uses TRBV9 and TRBJ2-2, with 7 bases matching TRBD1. Losses at the gene ends were 3 bases for V and 4 bases for J; bases not matched to a gene: 3. The CDR3 is made up of 14 amino acids. Germline loops: CDR1 SGDLS, CDR2 YYNGEE. The whole variable domain, filled in from reference TRBV9 and TRBJ2-2, reads DSGVTQTPKHLITATGQRVTLRCSPRSGDLSVYWYQQSLDQGLQFLIQYYNGEERAKGNILERFSAQQFPDLHSELNLSSLELGDSALYFCASSEGTATGELFFGEGSRLTVL.

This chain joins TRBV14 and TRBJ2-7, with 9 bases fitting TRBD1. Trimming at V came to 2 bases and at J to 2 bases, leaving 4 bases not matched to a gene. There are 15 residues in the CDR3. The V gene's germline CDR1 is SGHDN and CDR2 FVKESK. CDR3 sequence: CASSQRRTGAYEQYF. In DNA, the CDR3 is TGTGCCAGCAGCCAAAGACGGACAGGGGCCTACGAGCAGTACTTC.

CDR3 sequence (DNA): TGCGCCAGCAGCCCCCGACAGACTCAAGAGACCCAGTACTTC. This encodes CASSPRQTQETQYF. The chain uses TRBV5-1 and TRBJ2-5; D is perhaps TRBD1 (5 bases). The germline V gene encodes CDR1 SGHRS and CDR2 YFSETQ. With 4 bases removed from V and 2 bases from J, the gap between germline ends came to 12 bases. The CDR3 is made up of 14 amino acids.

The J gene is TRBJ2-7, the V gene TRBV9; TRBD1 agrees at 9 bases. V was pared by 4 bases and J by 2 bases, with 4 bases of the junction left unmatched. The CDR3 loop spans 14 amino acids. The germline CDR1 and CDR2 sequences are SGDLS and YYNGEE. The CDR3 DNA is TGTGCCAGCAGCCTAGGACAGGGGACCTACGAGCAGTACTTC. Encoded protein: CASSLGQGTYEQYF.

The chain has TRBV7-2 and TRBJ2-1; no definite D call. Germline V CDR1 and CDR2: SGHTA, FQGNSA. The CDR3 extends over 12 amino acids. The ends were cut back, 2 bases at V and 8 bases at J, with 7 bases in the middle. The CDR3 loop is CASSLLGDEQFF. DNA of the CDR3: TGTGCCAGCAGCTTACTAGGTGATGAGCAGTTCTTC.

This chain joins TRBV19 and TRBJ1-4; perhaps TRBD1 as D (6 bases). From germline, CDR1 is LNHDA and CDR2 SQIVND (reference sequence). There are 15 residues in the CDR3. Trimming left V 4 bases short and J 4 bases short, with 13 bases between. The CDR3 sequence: CASSSPGHGNEKLFF. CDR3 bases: TGTGCCAGTAGTAGCCCGGGACACGGTAATGAAAAACTGTTTTTT.

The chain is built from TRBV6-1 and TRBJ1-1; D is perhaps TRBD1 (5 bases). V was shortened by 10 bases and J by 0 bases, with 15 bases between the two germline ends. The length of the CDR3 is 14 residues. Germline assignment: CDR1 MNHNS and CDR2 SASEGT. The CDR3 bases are TGTGCCACGAAACGGGGGGGGATGAACACTGAAGCTTTCTTT. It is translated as CATKRGGMNTEAFF.

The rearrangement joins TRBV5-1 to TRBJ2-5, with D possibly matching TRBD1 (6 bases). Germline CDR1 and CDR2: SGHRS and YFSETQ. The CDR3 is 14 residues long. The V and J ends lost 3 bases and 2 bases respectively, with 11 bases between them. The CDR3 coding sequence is TGCGCCAGCAGCTCCCTCGGACAGCAAGAGACCCAGTACTTC. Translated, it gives CASSSLGQQETQYF.

This CDR3 is CASSPPYTEAFF. CDR3 nucleotides: TGTGCCAGCAGTCCCCCCTACACTGAAGCTTTCTTT. J is TRBJ1-1 and V is TRBV6-1; unclear D gene. Germline CDR1 reads MNHNS; CDR2 reads SASEGT. Trimming removed 5 bases at V and 3 bases at J, with 7 bases between. The CDR3 contains 12 residues.